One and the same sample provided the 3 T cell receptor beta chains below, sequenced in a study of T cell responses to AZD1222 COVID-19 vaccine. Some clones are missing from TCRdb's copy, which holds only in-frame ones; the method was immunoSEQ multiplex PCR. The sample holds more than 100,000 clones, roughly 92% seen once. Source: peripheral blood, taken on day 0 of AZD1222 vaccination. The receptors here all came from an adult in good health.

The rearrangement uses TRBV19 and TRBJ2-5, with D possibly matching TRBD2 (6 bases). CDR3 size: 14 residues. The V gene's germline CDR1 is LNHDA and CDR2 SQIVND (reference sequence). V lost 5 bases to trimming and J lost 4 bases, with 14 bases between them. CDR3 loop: CASSARESVETQYF. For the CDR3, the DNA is TGTGCCAGTAGTGCTCGGGAGAGTGTAGAGACCCAGTACTTC.

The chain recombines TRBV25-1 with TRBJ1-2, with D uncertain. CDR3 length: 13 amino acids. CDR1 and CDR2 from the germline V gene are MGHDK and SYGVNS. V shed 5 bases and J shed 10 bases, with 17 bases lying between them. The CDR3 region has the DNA TGTGCCAGCAGTAGGGCGACCGGTATGGACTACACCTTC. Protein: CASSRATGMDYTF.

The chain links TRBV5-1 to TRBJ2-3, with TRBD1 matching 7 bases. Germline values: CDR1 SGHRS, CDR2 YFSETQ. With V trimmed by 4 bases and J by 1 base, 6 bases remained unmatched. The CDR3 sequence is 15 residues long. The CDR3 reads CASSRQGFGTDTQYF. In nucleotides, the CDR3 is TGCGCCAGCAGCAGACAGGGTTTCGGCACAGATACGCAGTATTTT.